The 9 T cell receptor beta chains below were found in one sample sequenced in a study of T cells after yellow fever vaccination. TCRdb ran MiXCR on the 5' RACE reads and lists one entry per CDR3 protein. Of about 69,000 distinct CDR3 sequences in the sample, 4.5% to 7.5% were seen once. This specimen consisted of CD4+ T cells sorted from PBMCs, obtained roughly 15 days after the first yellow fever vaccination. These receptors came from a man younger than 30 who received the YFV17D yellow fever vaccine.

This clonotype showed up many times. This chain connects TRBV20-1 to TRBJ2-3, with 9 bases matching TRBD2. The CDR3 extends over 15 amino acids. The V gene's germline CDR1 is DFQATT and CDR2 SNEGSKA (reference sequence). The ends lost 2 bases at V and 2 bases at J; junction bases unmatched: 5. Written as DNA, the CDR3 is TGCAGTGCTAGATCCCGCGGGGGGGCCACAGATACGCAGTATTTT. It encodes CSARSRGGATDTQYF.

This clonotype was counted ten times or more. The V and J genes are TRBV5-1 and TRBJ1-1; 8 bases match TRBD1. The germline V gene encodes CDR1 SGHRS and CDR2 YFSETQ. This CDR3 is 15 amino acids long. V was clipped by 3 bases and J by 5 bases; unmatched bases: 9. The CDR3 protein is CASSSTGQGRTEAFF. Here the CDR3 DNA reads TGCGCCAGCAGCTCTACCGGACAGGGTAGAACTGAAGCTTTCTTT. Together with reference TRBV5-1 and TRBJ1-1, the CDR3 gives the full variable domain: KAGVTQTPRYLIKTRGQQVTLSCSPISGHRSVSWYQQTPGQGLQFLFEYFSETQRNKGNFPGRFSGRQFSNSRSEMNVSTLELGDSALYLCASSSTGQGRTEAFFGQGTRLTVV.

This clonotype was recorded many times. This sequence joins TRBV20-1 and TRBJ2-7, with no clear D. Trimming cost V 0 bases and J 7 bases, with 13 bases left between them. Germline CDR1 and CDR2: DFQATT and SNEGSKA (reference sequence). The CDR3 sequence is 13 residues long. The CDR3 loop reads CSARETSLGEQYF. CDR3 nucleotide sequence: TGCAGTGCTAGAGAAACCTCCTTGGGGGAGCAGTACTTC.

As regards this clonotype: Given a much more abundant clone one base away, this may be a read error. The V gene is TRBV9, the J gene TRBJ2-7; perhaps TRBD2 as D (5 bases). This CDR3 has 12 amino acids. Germline CDR1 and CDR2: SGDLS and YYNGEE. V was trimmed by 6 bases and J by 2 bases, leaving 9 bases between them. CDR3 sequence: CASIPGAYEQYV. The CDR3, as DNA: TGTGCCAGCATCCCCGGGGCCTACGAGCAGTACGTC.

This clonotype was counted many times. This chain connects TRBV3-1 to TRBJ1-5; the D is unclear. Germline CDR1 is LGHDT and CDR2 is YNNKEL (reference sequence). The CDR3 is 16 amino acids. Deletions cut 4 bases from V and 0 bases from J, with 13 bases between. Here the CDR3 DNA reads TGTGCCAGCAGCCGGTCTAGATCCACTAGCAATCAGCCCCAGCATTTT. Translated, it gives CASSRSRSTSNQPQHF.

The V gene is TRBV19, the J gene TRBJ2-1; TRBD1 matches at 7 bases. The CDR3 is made up of 16 amino acids. Germline loops: CDR1 LNHDA, CDR2 SQIVND (reference sequence). CDR3 DNA sequence: TGTGCTCCCTTAAGCAAGGGACAGATTTTAAACAATGAGCAGTTCTTC. Protein product: CAPLSKGQILNNEQFF.

Worth noting for this clonotype: This could be a read error, since a much larger clone is one nucleotide away. This chain links TRBV20-1 with TRBJ2-7; the D gene could be TRBD1 or TRBD2 (5 bases each). The germline V and J ends were trimmed by 3 bases and 6 bases, with 15 bases remaining between them. CDR3 length: 13 residues. Germline assignment: CDR1 DFQATT and CDR2 SNEGSKA (reference sequence). CDR3 residues: CSARGSGQGEQYV. The CDR3 nucleotides are TGCAGTGCTAGGGGTTCGGGGCAGGGCGAGCAGTACGTC.

This clonotype was seen ten or more times. This chain uses TRBV12-3 or TRBV12-4 with TRBJ1-5; D perhaps matches TRBD1 (5 bases). CDR3 size: 13 residues. Trimming shortened V by 7 bases and J by 6 bases, and 13 bases separated the two germline ends. CDR3 bases: TGTGCCAGCACCATGACAGAGGCTCAGCCCCAGCATTTT. Its protein product is CASTMTEAQPQHF.

This clonotype was seen at least ten times. The chain uses TRBV5-5 and TRBJ2-7; D is undetermined. The germline gives CDR1 SGHKS, CDR2 YYEKEE (reference sequence). This CDR3 has 11 amino acids. V was trimmed by 2 bases and J by 5 bases, leaving 5 bases between them. In DNA, the CDR3 is TGTGCCAGCAGCTTTAGGGACGAGCAGTACTTC. Its protein is CASSFRDEQYF.